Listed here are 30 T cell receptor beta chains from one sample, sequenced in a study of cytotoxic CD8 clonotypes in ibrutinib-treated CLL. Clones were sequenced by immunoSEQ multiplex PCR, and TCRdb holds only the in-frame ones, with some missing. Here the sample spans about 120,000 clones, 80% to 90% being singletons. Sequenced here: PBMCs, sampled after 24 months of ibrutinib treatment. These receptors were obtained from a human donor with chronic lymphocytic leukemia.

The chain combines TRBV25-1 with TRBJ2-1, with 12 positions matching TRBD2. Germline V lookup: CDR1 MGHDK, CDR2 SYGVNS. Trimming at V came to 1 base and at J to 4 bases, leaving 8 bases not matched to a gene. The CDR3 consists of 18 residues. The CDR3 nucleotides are TGTGCCAGCAGTGAATTCGGGCTAGCGGGGGGGACTTACAATGAGCAGTTCTTC. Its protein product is CASSEFGLAGGTYNEQFF.

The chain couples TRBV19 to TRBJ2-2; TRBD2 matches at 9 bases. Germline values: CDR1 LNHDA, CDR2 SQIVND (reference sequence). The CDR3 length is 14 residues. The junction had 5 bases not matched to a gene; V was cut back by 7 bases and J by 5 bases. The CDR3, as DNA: TGTGCCAGTATTTGGCTAGCGGGAACCGGGGAGCTGTTTTTT. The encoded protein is CASIWLAGTGELFF.

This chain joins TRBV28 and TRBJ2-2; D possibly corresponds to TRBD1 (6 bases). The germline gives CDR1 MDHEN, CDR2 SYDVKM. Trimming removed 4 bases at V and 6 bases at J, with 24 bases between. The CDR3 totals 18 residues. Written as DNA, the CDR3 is TGTGCCAGCAGTTCTTTCAGGGGCAGGGCTGTCAAGGCCGGGGAGCTGTTTTTT. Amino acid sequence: CASSSFRGRAVKAGELFF.

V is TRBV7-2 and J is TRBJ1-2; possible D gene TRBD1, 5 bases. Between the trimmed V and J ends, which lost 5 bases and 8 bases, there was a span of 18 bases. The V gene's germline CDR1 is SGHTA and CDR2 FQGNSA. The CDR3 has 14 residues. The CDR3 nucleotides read TGTGCCAGCAGCGGTGGGGGTTTCACCCCAGGCTACACCTTC. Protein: CASSGGGFTPGYTF.

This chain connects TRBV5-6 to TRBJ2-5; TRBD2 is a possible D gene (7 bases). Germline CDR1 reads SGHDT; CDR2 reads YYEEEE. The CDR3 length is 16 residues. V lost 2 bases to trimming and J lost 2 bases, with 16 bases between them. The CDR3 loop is CASSFRWGGPQETQYF. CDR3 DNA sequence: TGTGCCAGCAGCTTCCGATGGGGGGGCCCACAAGAGACCCAGTACTTC. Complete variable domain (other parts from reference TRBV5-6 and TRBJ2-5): DAGVTQSPTHLIKTRGQQVTLRCSPKSGHDTVSWYQQALGQGPQFIFQYYEEEERQRGNFPDRFSGHQFPNYSSELNVNALLLGDSALYLCASSFRWGGPQETQYFGPGTRLLVL.

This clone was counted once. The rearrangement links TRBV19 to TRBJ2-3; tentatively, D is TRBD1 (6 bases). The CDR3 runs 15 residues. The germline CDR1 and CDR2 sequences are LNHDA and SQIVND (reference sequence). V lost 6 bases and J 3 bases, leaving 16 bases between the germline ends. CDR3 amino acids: CASRTGRVGTDTQYF. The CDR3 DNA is TGTGCCAGTAGGACAGGTAGGGTCGGGACAGATACGCAGTATTTT.

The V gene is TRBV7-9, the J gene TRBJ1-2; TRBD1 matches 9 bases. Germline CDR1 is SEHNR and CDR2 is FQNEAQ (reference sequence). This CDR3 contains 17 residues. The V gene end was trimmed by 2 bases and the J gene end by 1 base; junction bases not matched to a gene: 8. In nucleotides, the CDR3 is TGTGCCAGCAGCTTATCTTACAGGGGGCTCGGTAACTATGGCTACACCTTC. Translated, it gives CASSLSYRGLGNYGYTF.

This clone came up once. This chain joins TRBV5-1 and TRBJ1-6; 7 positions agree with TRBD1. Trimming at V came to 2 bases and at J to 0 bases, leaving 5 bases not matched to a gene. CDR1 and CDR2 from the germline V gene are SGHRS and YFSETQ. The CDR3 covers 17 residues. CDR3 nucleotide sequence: TGCGCCAGCAGCTTAGGGACAGCCAGCTCCTATAATTCACCCCTCCACTTT. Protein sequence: CASSLGTASSYNSPLHF.

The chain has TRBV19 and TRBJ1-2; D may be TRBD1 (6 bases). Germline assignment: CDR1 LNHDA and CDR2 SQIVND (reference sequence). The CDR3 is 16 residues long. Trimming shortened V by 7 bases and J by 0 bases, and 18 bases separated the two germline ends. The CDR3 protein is CASKGTQFSANYGYTF. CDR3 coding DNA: TGTGCCAGTAAGGGGACACAATTCTCAGCTAACTATGGCTACACCTTC.

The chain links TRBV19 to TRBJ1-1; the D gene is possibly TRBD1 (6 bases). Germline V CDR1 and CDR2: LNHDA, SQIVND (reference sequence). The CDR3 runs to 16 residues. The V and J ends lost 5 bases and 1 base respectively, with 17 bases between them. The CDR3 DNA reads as TGTGCCAGTAGTGGGCGCCGACAGGTCGAGAACACTGAAGCTTTCTTT. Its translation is CASSGRRQVENTEAFF.

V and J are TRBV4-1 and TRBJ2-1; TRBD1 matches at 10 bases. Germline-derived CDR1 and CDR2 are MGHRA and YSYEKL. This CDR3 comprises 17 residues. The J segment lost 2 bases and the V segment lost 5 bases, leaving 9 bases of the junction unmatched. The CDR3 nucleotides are TGCGCCAGCAGCGAACCGGTGGGGACAGGGGCCTACAATGAGCAGTTCTTC. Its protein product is CASSEPVGTGAYNEQFF.

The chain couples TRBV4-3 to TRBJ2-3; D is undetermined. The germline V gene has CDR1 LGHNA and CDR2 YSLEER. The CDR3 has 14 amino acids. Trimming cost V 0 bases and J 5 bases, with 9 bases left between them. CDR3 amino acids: CASSQEWAKDTQYF. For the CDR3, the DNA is TGCGCCAGCAGCCAAGAGTGGGCAAAAGATACGCAGTATTTT.

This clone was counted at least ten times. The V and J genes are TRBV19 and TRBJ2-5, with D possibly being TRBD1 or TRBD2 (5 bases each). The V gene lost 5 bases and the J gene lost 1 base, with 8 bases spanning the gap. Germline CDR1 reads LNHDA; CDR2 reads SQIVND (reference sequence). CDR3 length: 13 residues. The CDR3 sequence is CASSRGPQETQYF. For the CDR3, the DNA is TGTGCCAGTAGTCGGGGCCCCCAAGAGACCCAGTACTTC.

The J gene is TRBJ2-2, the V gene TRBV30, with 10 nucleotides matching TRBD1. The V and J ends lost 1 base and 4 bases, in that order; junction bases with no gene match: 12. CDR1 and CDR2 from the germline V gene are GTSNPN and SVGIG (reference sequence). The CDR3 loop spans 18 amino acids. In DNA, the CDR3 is TGTGCCTGGAGTGGATCGGACAGGGGGAAAACTCTCACCGGGGAGCTGTTTTTT. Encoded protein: CAWSGSDRGKTLTGELFF.

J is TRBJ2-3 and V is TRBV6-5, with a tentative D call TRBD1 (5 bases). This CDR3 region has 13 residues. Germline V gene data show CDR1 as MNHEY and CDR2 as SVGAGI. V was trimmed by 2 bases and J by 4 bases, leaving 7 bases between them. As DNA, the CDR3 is TGTGCCAGCAGTTACGACAGTTCAGATACGCAGTATTTT. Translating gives CASSYDSSDTQYF.

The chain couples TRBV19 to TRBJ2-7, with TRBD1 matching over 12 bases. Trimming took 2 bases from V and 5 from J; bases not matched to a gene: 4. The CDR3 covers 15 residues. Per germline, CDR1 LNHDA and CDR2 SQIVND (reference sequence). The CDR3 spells CASSISGTGGNEQYF. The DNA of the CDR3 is TGTGCCAGTAGTATATCCGGGACAGGGGGCAACGAGCAGTACTTC. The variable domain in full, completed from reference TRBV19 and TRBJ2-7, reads DGGITQSPKYLFRKEGQNVTLSCEQNLNHDAMYWYRQDPGQGLRLIYYSQIVNDFQKGDIAEGYSVSREKKESFPLTVTSAQKNPTAFYLCASSISGTGGNEQYFGPGTRLTVT.

As DNA, the CDR3 is TGTGCCACACAGACAGGACAATTTAAGAACACTGAAGCTTTCTTT. Amino acid sequence: CATQTGQFKNTEAFF. The V and J genes are TRBV2 and TRBJ1-1; D possibly corresponds to TRBD1 (6 bases). The CDR3 spans 15 residues. Trimming stripped 10 bases from V and 1 base from J, with 19 bases between. CDR1 is SNHLY and CDR2 is FYNNEI in the germline V gene.

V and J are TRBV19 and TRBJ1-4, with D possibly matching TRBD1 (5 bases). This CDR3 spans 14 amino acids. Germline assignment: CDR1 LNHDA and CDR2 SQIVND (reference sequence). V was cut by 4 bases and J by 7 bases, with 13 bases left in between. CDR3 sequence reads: CASSTGARGEKLFF. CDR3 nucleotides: TGTGCCAGTAGTACCGGGGCGAGGGGTGAAAAACTGTTTTTT.

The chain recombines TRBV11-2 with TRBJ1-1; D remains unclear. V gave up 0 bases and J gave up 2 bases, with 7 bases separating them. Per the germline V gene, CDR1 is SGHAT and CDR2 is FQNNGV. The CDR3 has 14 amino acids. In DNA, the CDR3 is TGTGCCAGCAGCTTAGATGGCGGAAACACTGAAGCTTTCTTT. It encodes CASSLDGGNTEAFF. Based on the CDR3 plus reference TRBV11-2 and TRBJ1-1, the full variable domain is EAGVAQSPRYKIIEKRQSVAFWCNPISGHATLYWYQQILGQGPKLLIQFQNNGVVDDSQLPKDRFSAERLKGVDSTLKIQPAKLEDSAVYLCASSLDGGNTEAFFGQGTRLTVV.

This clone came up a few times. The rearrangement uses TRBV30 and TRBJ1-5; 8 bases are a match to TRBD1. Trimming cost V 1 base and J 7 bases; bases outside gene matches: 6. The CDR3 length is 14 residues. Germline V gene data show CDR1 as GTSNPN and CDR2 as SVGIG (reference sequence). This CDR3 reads CAWSEGTGGQPQHF. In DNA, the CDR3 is TGTGCCTGGAGTGAAGGAACAGGGGGACAGCCCCAGCATTTT.

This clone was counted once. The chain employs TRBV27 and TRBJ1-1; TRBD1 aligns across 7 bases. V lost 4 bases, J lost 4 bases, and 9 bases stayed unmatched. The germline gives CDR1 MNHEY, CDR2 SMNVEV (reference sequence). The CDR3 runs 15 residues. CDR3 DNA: TGTGCCAGCAGTTCCACGACAGGGCTAGGCACTGAAGCTTTCTTT. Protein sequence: CASSSTTGLGTEAFF.

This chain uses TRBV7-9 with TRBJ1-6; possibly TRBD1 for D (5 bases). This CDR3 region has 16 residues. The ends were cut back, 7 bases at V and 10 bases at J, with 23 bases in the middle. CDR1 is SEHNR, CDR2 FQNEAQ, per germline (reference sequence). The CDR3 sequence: CASNYRGRGSGSPLHF. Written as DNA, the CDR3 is TGTGCCAGCAACTACCGCGGAAGGGGAAGTGGGTCACCCCTCCACTTT.

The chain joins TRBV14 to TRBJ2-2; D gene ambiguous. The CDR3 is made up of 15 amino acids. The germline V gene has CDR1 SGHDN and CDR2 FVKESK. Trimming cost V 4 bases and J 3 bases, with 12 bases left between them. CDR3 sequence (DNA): TGTGCCAGCAGCCCCCAGGTGTTTCACACCGGGGAGCTGTTTTTT. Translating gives CASSPQVFHTGELFF.

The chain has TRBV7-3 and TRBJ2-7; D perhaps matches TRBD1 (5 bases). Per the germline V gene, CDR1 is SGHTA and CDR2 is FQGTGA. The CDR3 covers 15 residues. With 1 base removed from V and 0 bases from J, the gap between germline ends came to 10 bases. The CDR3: CASSLMAGPSYEQYF. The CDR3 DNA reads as TGTGCCAGCAGCTTAATGGCAGGGCCCTCCTACGAGCAGTACTTC. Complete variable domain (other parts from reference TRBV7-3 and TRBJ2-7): GAGVSQTPSNKVTEKGKYVELRCDPISGHTALYWYRQSLGQGPEFLIYFQGTGAADDSGLPNDRFFAVRPEGSVSTLKIQRTERGDSAVYLCASSLMAGPSYEQYFGPGTRLTVT.

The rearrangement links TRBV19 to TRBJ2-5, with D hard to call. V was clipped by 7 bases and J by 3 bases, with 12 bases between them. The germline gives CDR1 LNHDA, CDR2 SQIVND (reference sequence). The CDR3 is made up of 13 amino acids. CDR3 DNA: TGTGCCAGTAAGGAGACGGATAAAGAGACCCAGTACTTC. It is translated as CASKETDKETQYF.

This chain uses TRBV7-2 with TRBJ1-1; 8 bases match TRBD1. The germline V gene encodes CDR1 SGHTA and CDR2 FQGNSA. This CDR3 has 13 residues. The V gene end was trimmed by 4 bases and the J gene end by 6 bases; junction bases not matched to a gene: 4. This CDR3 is CASSSDREAEAFF. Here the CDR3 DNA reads TGTGCCAGCAGCTCGGACAGGGAAGCTGAAGCTTTCTTT.

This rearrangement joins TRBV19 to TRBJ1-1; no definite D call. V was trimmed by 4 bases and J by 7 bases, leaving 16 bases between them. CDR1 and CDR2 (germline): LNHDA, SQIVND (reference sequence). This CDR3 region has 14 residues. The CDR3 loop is CASSTHGSGNEAFF. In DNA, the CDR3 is TGTGCCAGTAGTACCCATGGTTCGGGGAATGAAGCTTTCTTT. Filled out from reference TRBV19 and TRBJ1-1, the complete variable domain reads DGGITQSPKYLFRKEGQNVTLSCEQNLNHDAMYWYRQDPGQGLRLIYYSQIVNDFQKGDIAEGYSVSREKKESFPLTVTSAQKNPTAFYLCASSTHGSGNEAFFGQGTRLTVV.

Written as DNA, the CDR3 is TGTGCCAGCAGTTCCAAAAGCGGGGCCCCCTACAATGAGCAGTTCTTC. Its protein product is CASSSKSGAPYNEQFF. The genes are TRBV13 and TRBJ2-1; 7 bases line up with TRBD2. Trimming took 6 bases from V and 2 from J; bases not matched to a gene: 10. Germline-derived CDR1 and CDR2 are PRHDT and FYEKMQ (reference sequence). The CDR3 runs to 16 residues.

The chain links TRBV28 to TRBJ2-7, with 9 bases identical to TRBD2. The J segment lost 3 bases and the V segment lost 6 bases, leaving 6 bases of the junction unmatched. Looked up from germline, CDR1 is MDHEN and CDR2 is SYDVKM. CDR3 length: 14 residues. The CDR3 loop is CASRSAGGLYEQYF. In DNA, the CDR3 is TGTGCCAGCAGGTCAGCGGGGGGACTCTACGAGCAGTACTTC.

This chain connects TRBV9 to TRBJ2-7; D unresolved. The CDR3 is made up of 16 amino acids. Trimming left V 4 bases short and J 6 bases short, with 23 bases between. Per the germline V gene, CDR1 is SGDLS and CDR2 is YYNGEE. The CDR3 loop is CASSPVGSSSSSEQYF. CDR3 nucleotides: TGTGCCAGCAGCCCAGTAGGGTCCTCTAGTTCGAGCGAGCAGTACTTC. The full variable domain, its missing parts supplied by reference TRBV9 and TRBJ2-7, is DSGVTQTPKHLITATGQRVTLRCSPRSGDLSVYWYQQSLDQGLQFLIQYYNGEERAKGNILERFSAQQFPDLHSELNLSSLELGDSALYFCASSPVGSSSSSEQYFGPGTRLTVT.